Reported below is one TCR beta chain. As yet, its antigen is unknown. These data are taken from a study of cytomegalovirus exposure and HLA in healthy donors. General study results and limits: In an earlier analysis, in some 500 donors, most V segments appeared productive either ~87% or ~30% of the time. Cytomegalovirus status was reportedly diagnosed by the classifier with high sensitivity and specificity. Cytomegalovirus association was listed for 150 or so TCR beta chains.

The PCR ran on 60 Vbeta and 13 Jbeta primers. The table came from immunoSEQ multiplex PCR; TCRdb's copy has only in-frame clones and leaves some out. The sample has 90,000 to 150,000 clones, 60% to 85% seen once. CDR3 length equals 15 residues. Germline-derived CDR1 and CDR2 are SGHDT and YYEEEE. V lost 7 bases and J lost 4; bases outside the gene matches: 12. The sequenced sample consisted of PBMCs. The clonotype comes from a female donor in good health and CMV-seronegative. V and J are TRBV5-6 and TRBJ2-5; 8 nucleotides agree with TRBD1. The CDR3 DNA reads as TGTGCCAGCCGGCGCGTCGAGACAGGGGTAGAGACCCAGTACTTC. It is translated as CASRRVETGVETQYF.